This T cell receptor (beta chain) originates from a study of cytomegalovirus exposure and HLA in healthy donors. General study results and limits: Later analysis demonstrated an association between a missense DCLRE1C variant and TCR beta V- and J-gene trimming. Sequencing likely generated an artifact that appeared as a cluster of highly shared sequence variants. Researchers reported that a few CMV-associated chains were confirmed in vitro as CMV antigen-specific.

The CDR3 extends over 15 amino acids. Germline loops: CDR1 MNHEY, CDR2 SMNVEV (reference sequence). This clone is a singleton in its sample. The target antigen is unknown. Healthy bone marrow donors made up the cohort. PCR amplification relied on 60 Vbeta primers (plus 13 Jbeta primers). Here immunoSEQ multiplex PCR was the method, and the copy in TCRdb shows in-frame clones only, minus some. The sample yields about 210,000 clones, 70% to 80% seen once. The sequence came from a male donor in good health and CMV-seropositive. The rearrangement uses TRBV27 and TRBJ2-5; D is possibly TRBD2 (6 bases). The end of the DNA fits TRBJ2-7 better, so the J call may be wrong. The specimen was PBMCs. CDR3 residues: CASSPGGSGTYEQYF. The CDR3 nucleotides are TGTGCCAGCAGTCCCGGGGGAAGCGGAACGTACGAGCAGTACTTC.